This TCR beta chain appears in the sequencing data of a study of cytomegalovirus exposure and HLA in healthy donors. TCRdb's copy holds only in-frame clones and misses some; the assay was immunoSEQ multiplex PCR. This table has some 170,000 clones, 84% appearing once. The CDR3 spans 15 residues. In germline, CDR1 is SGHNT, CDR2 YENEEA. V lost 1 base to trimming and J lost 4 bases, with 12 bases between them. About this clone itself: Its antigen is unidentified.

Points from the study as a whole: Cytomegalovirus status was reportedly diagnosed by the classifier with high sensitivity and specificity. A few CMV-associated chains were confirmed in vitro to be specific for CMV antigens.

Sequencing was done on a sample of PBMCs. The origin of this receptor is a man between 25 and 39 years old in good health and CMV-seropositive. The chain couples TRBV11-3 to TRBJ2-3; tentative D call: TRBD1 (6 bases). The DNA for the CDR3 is TGTGCCAGCAGCTTAGGTGGGGGCTCCTCAGATACGCAGTATTTT. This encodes CASSLGGGSSDTQYF.